This passage covers 15 T cell receptor beta chains from one sample sequenced in a study of blood T cell repertoires in COVID-19. Assay: immunoSEQ multiplex PCR; the TCRdb copy retains only in-frame clones and omits some. The repertoire has under 75,000 clones, under 90% of them found once; the top ten carry under 30%. The sequenced material came from peripheral blood. The receptors originated from a woman over 75 with active or convalescent COVID-19.

The rearrangement uses TRBV4-1 and TRBJ2-7; D is possibly TRBD1 (5 bases). The CDR3 extends over 15 amino acids. V was shortened by 0 bases and J by 7 bases, with 16 bases between the two germline ends. CDR1 and CDR2 (germline): MGHRA, YSYEKL. This CDR3 reads CASSQDQGYLWEQYF. CDR3 nucleotides: TGCGCCAGCAGCCAAGATCAGGGATATCTTTGGGAGCAGTACTTC.

The chain combines TRBV13 with TRBJ2-3; 11 bases align to TRBD1. J was trimmed by 13 bases and V by 4 bases; bases with no gene match: 7. The length of the CDR3 is 13 residues. Germline V lookup: CDR1 PRHDT, CDR2 FYEKMQ (reference sequence). CDR3 bases: TGTGCCAGCAGCTCACCTCCGGGACAGGGGGAGTATTTT. The encoded protein is CASSSPPGQGEYF.

CDR3 region: CSASLGLASDTQYF. The DNA of the CDR3 is TGCAGTGCTAGTTTGGGACTAGCATCCGATACGCAGTATTTT. The rearrangement links TRBV20-1 to TRBJ2-3; 9 bases map to TRBD2. Germline-derived CDR1 and CDR2 are DFQATT and SNEGSKA (reference sequence). Trimming removed 3 bases from V and 6 bases from J; junction bases left unmatched: 7. The CDR3 runs to 14 residues.

The J gene is TRBJ1-5, the V gene TRBV6-2 or TRBV6-3; weak D call: TRBD1 (5 bases). The CDR3 has 14 amino acids. Germline V gene data show CDR1 as MNHEY and CDR2 as SVGEGT. Deletions cut 0 bases from V and 7 bases from J, with 10 bases between. CDR3 sequence (DNA): TGTGCCAGCAGTTACTCCAGGGATCCCCAGCCCCAGCATTTT. This encodes CASSYSRDPQPQHF.

V and J are TRBV9 and TRBJ1-3; the D gene is possibly TRBD1 (6 bases). There are 15 residues in the CDR3. Germline lookup yields CDR1 SGDLS and CDR2 YYNGEE. V was clipped by 4 bases and J by 0 bases, with 11 bases between them. The CDR3 region is CASSQDSSSGNTIYF. In nucleotides, the CDR3 is TGTGCCAGCAGCCAGGACAGTAGCTCTGGAAACACCATATATTTT.

This CDR3 reads CASSSRQGLGNEQFF. The DNA of the CDR3 is TGTGCCAGCAGCTCGCGACAGGGTCTTGGCAATGAGCAGTTCTTC. The chain carries TRBV7-9 and TRBJ2-1, with 7 positions matching TRBD1. The CDR3 is 15 residues long. Germline trimming cut 4 bases from V and 6 bases from J; bases unmatched to any gene: 9. Germline V gene data show CDR1 as SEHNR and CDR2 as FQNEAQ (reference sequence).

The V gene is TRBV7-2, the J gene TRBJ2-6; TRBD2 aligns across 12 bases. Trimming took 8 bases from V and 3 from J; bases not matched to a gene: 11. The CDR3 has 18 residues. CDR1 SGHTA and CDR2 FQGNSA come from the germline V gene. This chain's CDR3 is CASPTSGGKVVGANVLTF. DNA of the CDR3: TGTGCCAGCCCCACTAGCGGGGGGAAGGTGGTTGGGGCCAACGTCCTGACTTTC.

The genes are TRBV6-5 and TRBJ2-3; TRBD2 matches 10 bases. Germline V CDR1 and CDR2: MNHEY, SVGAGI. The CDR3 has 15 amino acids. The ends lost 7 bases at V and 2 bases at J; junction bases unmatched: 6. This chain's CDR3 is CASTKLAGFTDTQYF. DNA for the CDR3: TGTGCCAGCACCAAACTAGCGGGGTTCACAGATACGCAGTATTTT.

The rearrangement joins TRBV6-5 to TRBJ1-2; 8 bases are a match to TRBD1. This CDR3 comprises 14 residues. Germline V lookup: CDR1 MNHEY, CDR2 SVGAGI. Trimming removed 5 bases from V and 5 bases from J; junction bases left unmatched: 7. The CDR3: CASSIGQGTYGYTF. The CDR3 nucleotides read TGTGCCAGCAGTATAGGACAGGGTACATATGGCTACACCTTC.

V is TRBV11-2 and J is TRBJ1-1; unclear D gene. V lost 0 bases to trimming and J lost 5 bases, with 16 bases between them. Per germline, CDR1 SGHAT and CDR2 FQNNGV. The CDR3 is 16 residues long. This CDR3 is CASSLDGGLIGTEAFF. The CDR3 nucleotides read TGTGCCAGCAGCTTAGATGGCGGGTTGATAGGTACTGAAGCTTTCTTT.

The CDR3 here is CASSQDLVSLSEQYF. The CDR3 coding sequence is TGCGCCAGCAGCCAAGATCTGGTAAGCTTATCCGAGCAGTACTTC. This chain connects TRBV4-3 to TRBJ2-7; D not certain. The CDR3 spans 15 residues. Looked up from germline, CDR1 is LGHNA and CDR2 is YSLEER. V lost 0 bases to trimming and J lost 6 bases, with 15 bases between them.

This clone was observed a few times. This sequence joins TRBV18 and TRBJ2-7; 7 nucleotides align to TRBD1. The CDR3 contains 13 residues. J was trimmed by 8 bases and V by 5 bases; bases with no gene match: 9. Germline V gene data show CDR1 as KGHSH and CDR2 as LQKENI. CDR3 sequence (DNA): TGTGCCAGCTCATTTCCCGGGACAGACAAGCAGTACTTC. This sequence encodes CASSFPGTDKQYF.

The rearrangement joins TRBV29-1 to TRBJ1-6; 7 nucleotides agree with TRBD1. The CDR3 covers 12 residues. CDR1 is SQVTM and CDR2 is ANQGSEA in the germline V gene. Trimming cost V 7 bases and J 7 bases; bases outside gene matches: 4. In nucleotides, the CDR3 is TGCAGCGCCCAGACAGGGAATTCACCCCTCCACTTT. Translating gives CSAQTGNSPLHF.

The chain carries TRBV4-3 and TRBJ2-3, with a possible D match to TRBD2 (7 bases). This CDR3 contains 16 residues. From germline, CDR1 is LGHNA and CDR2 YSLEER. Between the trimmed V and J ends, which lost 0 bases and 5 bases, there was a span of 15 bases. The CDR3 sequence: CASSQDVGGLVDTQYF. Written as DNA, the CDR3 is TGCGCCAGCAGCCAAGATGTCGGGGGGCTGGTAGATACGCAGTATTTT.

The V gene is TRBV5-5, the J gene TRBJ1-5; D remains unclear. Germline CDR1 is SGHKS and CDR2 is YYEKEE (reference sequence). CDR3 length: 13 residues. Deletions cut 4 bases from V and 4 bases from J, with 9 bases between. Here the CDR3 DNA reads TGTGCCAGCAGCAAGCTAAGAAATCAGCCCCAGCATTTT. It codes for CASSKLRNQPQHF.